The clone carrying this T cell receptor beta chain appeared a few times. The target antigen is unknown. Measured with immunoSEQ multiplex PCR; TCRdb has only the in-frame clones, and not every one. The data show approximately 120,000 clones, with approximately 85% seen just once and 4.4% held by the top ten. The source of the sample is a study of T cell responses to AZD1222 COVID-19 vaccine. Notes on the study in general: There were mostly white British donors and more females than males, and clonal diversity was possibly underestimated. Only 5 to 7 individuals given AZD1222 were seropositive at baseline. Nearly half of the spike-specific TCRs reportedly recognize variant regions that carry no mutations. Rises in breadth and depth of Spike-specific TCRs came after two AZD1222 doses.

The CDR3 sequence is 13 residues long. Trimming stripped 0 bases from V and 7 bases from J, with 11 bases between. Germline V gene sequence: CDR1 SGHNT, CDR2 YYREEE (reference sequence). The receptor's source is an adult who received the AZD1222 COVID-19 vaccine. The chain links TRBV5-4 to TRBJ2-7; tentatively, D is TRBD1 (5 bases). The sequenced sample was peripheral blood, obtained 28 days after the second AZD1222 dose. In nucleotides, the CDR3 is TGTGCCAGCAGCTTGGCGTCGGCAGGGGAGCAGTACTTC. Its translation is CASSLASAGEQYF.